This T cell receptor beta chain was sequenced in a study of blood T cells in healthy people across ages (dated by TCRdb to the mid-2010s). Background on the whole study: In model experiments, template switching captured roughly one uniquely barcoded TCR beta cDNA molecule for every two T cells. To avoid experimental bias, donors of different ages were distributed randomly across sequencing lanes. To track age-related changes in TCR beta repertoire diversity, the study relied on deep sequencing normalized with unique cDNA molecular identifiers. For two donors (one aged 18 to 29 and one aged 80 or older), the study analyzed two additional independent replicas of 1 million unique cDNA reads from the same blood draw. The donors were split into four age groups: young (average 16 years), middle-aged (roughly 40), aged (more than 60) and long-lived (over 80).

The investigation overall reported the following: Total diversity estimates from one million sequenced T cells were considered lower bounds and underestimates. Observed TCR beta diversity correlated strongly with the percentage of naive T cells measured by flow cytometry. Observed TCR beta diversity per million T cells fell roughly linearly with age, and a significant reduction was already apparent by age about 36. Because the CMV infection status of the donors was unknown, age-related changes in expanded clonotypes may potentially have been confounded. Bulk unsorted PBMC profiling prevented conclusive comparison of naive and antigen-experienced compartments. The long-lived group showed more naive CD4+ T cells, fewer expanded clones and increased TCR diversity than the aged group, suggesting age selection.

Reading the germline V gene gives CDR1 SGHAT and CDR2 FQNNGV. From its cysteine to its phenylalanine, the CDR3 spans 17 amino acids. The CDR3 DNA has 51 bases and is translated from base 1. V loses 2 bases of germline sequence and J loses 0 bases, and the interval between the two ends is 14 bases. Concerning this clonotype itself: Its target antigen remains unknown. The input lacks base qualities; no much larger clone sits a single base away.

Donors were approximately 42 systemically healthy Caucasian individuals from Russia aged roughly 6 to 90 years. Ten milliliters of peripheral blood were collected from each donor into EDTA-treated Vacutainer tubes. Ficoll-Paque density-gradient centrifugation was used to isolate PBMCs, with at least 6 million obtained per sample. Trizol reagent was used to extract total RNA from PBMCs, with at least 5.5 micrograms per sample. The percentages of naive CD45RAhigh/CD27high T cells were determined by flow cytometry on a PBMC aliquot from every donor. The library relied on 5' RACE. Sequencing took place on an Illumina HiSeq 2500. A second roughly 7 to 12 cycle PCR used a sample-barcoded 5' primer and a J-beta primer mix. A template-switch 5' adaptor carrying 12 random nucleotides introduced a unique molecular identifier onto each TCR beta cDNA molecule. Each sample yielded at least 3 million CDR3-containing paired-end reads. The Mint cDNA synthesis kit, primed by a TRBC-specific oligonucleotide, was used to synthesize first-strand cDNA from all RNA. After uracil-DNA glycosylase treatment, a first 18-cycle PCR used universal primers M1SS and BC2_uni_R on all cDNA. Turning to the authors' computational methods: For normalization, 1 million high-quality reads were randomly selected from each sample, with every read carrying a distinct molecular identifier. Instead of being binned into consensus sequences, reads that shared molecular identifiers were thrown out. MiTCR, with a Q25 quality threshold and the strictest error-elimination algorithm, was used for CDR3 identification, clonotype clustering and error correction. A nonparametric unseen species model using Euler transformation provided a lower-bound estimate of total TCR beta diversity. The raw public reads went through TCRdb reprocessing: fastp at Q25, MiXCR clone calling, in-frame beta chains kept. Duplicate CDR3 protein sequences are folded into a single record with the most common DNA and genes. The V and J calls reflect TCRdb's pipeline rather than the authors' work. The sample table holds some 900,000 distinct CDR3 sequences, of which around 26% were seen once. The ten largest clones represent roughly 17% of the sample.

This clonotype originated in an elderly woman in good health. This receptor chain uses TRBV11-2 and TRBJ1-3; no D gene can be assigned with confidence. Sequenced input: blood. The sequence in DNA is TGTGCCAGCAGCTTACAGTGGAGGGCCGGCTCTGGAAACACCATATATTTT. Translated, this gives CASSLQWRAGSGNTIYF.